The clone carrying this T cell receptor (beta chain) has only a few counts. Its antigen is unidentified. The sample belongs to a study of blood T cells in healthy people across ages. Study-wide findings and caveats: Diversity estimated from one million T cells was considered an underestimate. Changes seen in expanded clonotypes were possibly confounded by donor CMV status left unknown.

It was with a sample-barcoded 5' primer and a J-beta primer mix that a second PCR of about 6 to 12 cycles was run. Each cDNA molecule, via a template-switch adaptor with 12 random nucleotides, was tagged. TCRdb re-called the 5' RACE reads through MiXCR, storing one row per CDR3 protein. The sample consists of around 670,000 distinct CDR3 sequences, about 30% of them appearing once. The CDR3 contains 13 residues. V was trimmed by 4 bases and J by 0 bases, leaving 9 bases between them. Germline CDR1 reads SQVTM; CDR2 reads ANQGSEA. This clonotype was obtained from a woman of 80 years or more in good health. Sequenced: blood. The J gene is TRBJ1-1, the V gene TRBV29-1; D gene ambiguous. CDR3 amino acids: CSVGLKLNTEAFF. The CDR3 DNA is TGCAGCGTTGGTCTCAAGTTGAACACTGAAGCTTTCTTT.